The 22 T cell receptor beta chains in this list originate from one sample, sequenced in a study of prognosis after radiotherapy for stage I lung cancer. Starting from genomic DNA, TCR beta CDR3 was amplified through two-round multiplex PCR. Amplification during the initial PCR round employed primers specific to each TRBV and TRBJ gene. TCRdb reanalysed the multiplex PCR reads using MiXCR and keeps one entry per CDR3 protein. The table shows approximately 8,800 distinct CDR3 sequences, with approximately 67% occurring only once. Sequencing was performed on PBMCs, taken before or after stereotactic body radiation therapy (not recorded which). The receptor source for this set is a donor of 50 years or more with non-small cell lung cancer.

The rearrangement uses TRBV19 and TRBJ1-3, with 8 bases matching TRBD1. There are 16 residues in the CDR3. V was pared by 7 bases and J by 1 base, with 9 bases of the junction left unmatched. Germline values: CDR1 LNHDA, CDR2 SQIVND (reference sequence). The CDR3 nucleotides are TGTGCCAGTATTAATCCGGGACAGGAGTCTGGAAACACCATATATTTT. Translation gives CASINPGQESGNTIYF.

Sample share makes this clonotype medium-sized. DNA for the CDR3: TGTGCCAGCAGGGTTGGGACAGGTCGCACAGATACGCAGTATTTT. Amino acid sequence: CASRVGTGRTDTQYF. V gene TRBV2 combines with J gene TRBJ2-3, with 8 bases identical to TRBD1. Germline V gives CDR1 SNHLY, CDR2 FYNNEI. The CDR3 covers 15 residues. The V and J ends lost 6 bases and 1 base, in that order; junction bases with no gene match: 6.

At least ten counts were recorded for this clonotype. Mismatch with germline at one junction end may stem from a read error. The chain combines TRBV18 with TRBJ2-3; tentative D call: TRBD2 (7 bases). Germline-derived CDR1 and CDR2 are KGHSH and LQKENI. The CDR3 has 16 residues. CDR3 in DNA: TGTGCCAGCACACCATCCCCCAGCGGAGGGGGGGTGGCGCAGTATTTT. Translating it yields CASTPSPSGGGVAQYF.

Turning to this clonotype: This likely reflects a read error, since a far larger clone is one base away. The chain uses TRBV7-9 and TRBJ2-7, with D possibly TRBD2 on 6 matching bases. Germline assignment: CDR1 SEHNR and CDR2 FQNEAQ (reference sequence). There are 12 residues in the CDR3. Trimming took 4 bases from V and 7 from J, leaving 11 bases between them. CDR3 region: CASSSDYYEQYF. CDR3 coding DNA: TGTGCCAGCAGCTCGGACTATTATGAGCAGTACTTC.

The genes are TRBV6-4 and TRBJ2-7; D may be TRBD1 (5 bases). The germline CDR1 and CDR2 sequences are MRHNA and SNTAGT. The CDR3 is 15 amino acids. Trimming cost V 6 bases and J 4 bases, with 19 bases left between them. This chain's CDR3 is CASSPPAGCWYEQYF. The CDR3 bases are TGTGCCAGCAGCCCCCCCGCAGGGTGTTGGTACGAGCAGTACTTC.

This clonotype appeared a single time. The chain uses TRBV12-3 or TRBV12-4 and TRBJ1-1; 7 nucleotides agree with TRBD1. CDR3 length: 16 residues. The CDR3 region is CASSNPNGKGATEAFF. For the CDR3, the DNA is TGTGCTAGCTCAAACCCCAATGGGAAGGGGGCCACTGAAGCTTTCTTT.

This clonotype is medium-sized by share. This chain joins TRBV20-1 and TRBJ2-7; 7 bases are shared with TRBD1. After removal of 5 bases from V and 3 bases from J, the junction contained 13 bases not matched to a gene. The CDR3 spans 15 residues. CDR1 DFQATT and CDR2 SNEGSKA come from the germline V gene (reference sequence). DNA for the CDR3: TGCAGTGCTGCCCGGGGACAGCGAGCAGACTACGAGCAGTACTTC. It yields the protein CSAARGQRADYEQYF.

Many counts were recorded for this clonotype. Its ends do not fully match the called genes, so a read error is possible. This sequence joins TRBV5-1 and TRBJ2-2, with D hard to call. Germline V gene data show CDR1 as SGHRS and CDR2 as YFSETQ. The CDR3 runs to 15 residues. The CDR3 loop reads CASGFEISNTGELFF. The CDR3 DNA reads TGCGCCAGCGGCTTCGAGATTTCGAACACCGGGGAGCTGTTTTTT.

This clonotype was detected once. The chain couples TRBV7-9 to TRBJ2-1; D remains ambiguous. The CDR3 extends over 14 amino acids. Germline CDR1 SEHNR, CDR2 FQNEAQ (reference sequence). Trimming cost V 4 bases and J 0 bases, with 7 bases left between them. This CDR3 is CASSWDPSYNEQFF. CDR3 bases: TGTGCCAGCAGCTGGGATCCCTCCTACAATGAGCAGTTCTTC.

The gene calls are TRBV12-3 or TRBV12-4 and TRBJ2-7; no clear D gene. The CDR3 sequence is 14 residues long. Trimming stripped 4 bases from V and 2 bases from J, with 12 bases between. The CDR3 protein is CASSYRYVAYEQYF. The CDR3, as DNA: TGTGCCAGCAGTTACCGGTACGTTGCCTACGAGCAGTACTTC.

V is TRBV12-3 or TRBV12-4 and J is TRBJ2-1, with 11 bases that match TRBD2. The CDR3 extends over 15 amino acids. The V gene end was trimmed by 7 bases and the J gene end by 3 bases; junction bases not matched to a gene: 5. This CDR3 reads CASTPGLADYNEQFF. The CDR3 DNA reads as TGTGCCAGCACCCCGGGACTAGCGGACTACAATGAGCAGTTCTTC.

About this clonotype: A far larger clone lies a single base away; this is likely a read error. This sequence joins TRBV28 and TRBJ2-7, with D uncertain. This CDR3 has 16 residues. The V end lost 6 bases, the J end lost 2 bases, and 20 bases lay between the germline ends. Looked up from germline, CDR1 is MDHEN and CDR2 is SYDVKM. CDR3 sequence: CASSQDSVLGAYEQYF. Written as DNA, the CDR3 is TGTGCCAGCAGCCAAGATTCGGTTCTGGGTGCCTACGAGCAGTACTTC.

This clonotype has just one count. Given a far larger clone just one base away, this is likely a sequencing read error. The CDR3 protein is CASSYTGVDTQYF. In DNA, the CDR3 is TGTGCCAGCAGTTACACAGGGGTTGATACCCAGTACTTC. The chain joins TRBV6-8 to TRBJ2-5; 7 bases are shared with TRBD1. Trimming cost V 2 bases and J 8 bases; bases outside gene matches: 5. There are 13 residues in the CDR3. Germline CDR1 reads MNHGY; CDR2 reads SAAAGT.

Regarding this clonotype: This likely traces to a read error, being one base from a far larger clone. The chain joins TRBV7-9 to TRBJ2-2; unclear D gene. From germline, CDR1 is SEHNR and CDR2 FQNEAQ (reference sequence). The germline V and J ends were trimmed by 8 bases and 1 base, with 8 bases remaining between them. The CDR3 is made up of 13 amino acids. The CDR3 protein is CASGMGNTGELFF. The CDR3 DNA reads as TGTGCCAGCGGTATGGGGAACACCGGGGAGCTGTTTTTT.

This chain connects TRBV24-1 to TRBJ2-7; 8 nucleotides match TRBD2. This CDR3 has 15 amino acids. The J segment lost 3 bases and the V segment lost 3 bases, leaving 6 bases of the junction unmatched. Germline loops: CDR1 KGHDR, CDR2 SFDVKD. The CDR3 nucleotides are TGTGCCACCAGTGATACGGGACTAGGAATCTACGAGCAGTACTTC. Translated, it gives CATSDTGLGIYEQYF.

The CDR3, as DNA: TGTGCCACCAGTGATTTGGGGGAGACAGGGGGCGGTGAGCAGTTCTTC. Translation: CATSDLGETGGGEQFF. The chain couples TRBV24-1 to TRBJ2-1, with 10 bases lining up with TRBD1. The CDR3 has 16 residues. Germline CDR1 and CDR2: KGHDR and SFDVKD. Trimming took 0 bases from V and 9 from J; bases not matched to a gene: 7.

This clonotype is termed medium-sized (0.01 to 0.1%). The CDR3 protein is CASSLTRRSYNEQFF. CDR3 sequence (DNA): TGTGCCAGCAGCTTAACCCGGCGCTCCTACAATGAGCAGTTCTTC. The chain joins TRBV7-8 to TRBJ2-1; no definite D call. V lost 2 bases and J 0 bases, leaving 8 bases between the germline ends. There are 15 residues in the CDR3. Germline lookup yields CDR1 SGHVS and CDR2 FQNEAQ.

This clonotype appeared once. V usage is TRBV28 and J usage is TRBJ2-7; no reliable D call. Germline lookup yields CDR1 MDHEN and CDR2 SYDVKM. The CDR3 runs 14 residues. Trimming shortened V by 8 bases and J by 5 bases, and 19 bases separated the two germline ends. The CDR3 protein is CASLSLSSTHEQYF. DNA for the CDR3: TGTGCCAGCCTCAGTTTATCCTCCACCCACGAGCAGTACTTC.

To note about this clonotype: A read error is likely here: a far larger clone is one base away. The V call is TRBV6-7, the J call TRBJ2-3, with 8 bases matching TRBD1. TRBV6-7 is placed among ORFs of uncertain function. The V segment lost 7 bases and the J segment 5 bases; nucleotides outside the gene matches: 14. This CDR3 comprises 16 residues. CDR3 nucleotide sequence: TGTGCCAGCATCAGCCAGGGGGCGCAAGGCAAAGATACGCAGTATTTT. Residues: CASISQGAQGKDTQYF.

The rearrangement links TRBV7-9 to TRBJ1-2; tentative D call: TRBD1 (5 bases). Germline-derived CDR1 and CDR2 are SEHNR and FQNEAQ (reference sequence). V was cut by 3 bases and J by 5 bases, with 7 bases left in between. This CDR3 is built from 12 residues. The CDR3 reads CASSFGTYGYTF. DNA for the CDR3: TGTGCCAGCAGCTTTGGGACGTATGGCTACACCTTC.

Points on this clonotype: Its ends do not fully match the called genes, so a read error is possible. The gene calls are TRBV14 and TRBJ2-7; D gene uncertain. The CDR3 length is 13 residues. CDR1 and CDR2 from the germline V gene are SGHDN and FVKESK. The CDR3 region has the DNA TGTACCAGCAGCCTTAGGCGTTCCTACGAGCAGTATTTC. This gives the protein CTSSLRRSYEQYF. The full variable domain, its missing parts supplied by reference TRBV14 and TRBJ2-7, is EAGVTQFPSHSVIEKGQTVTLRCDPISGHDNLYWYRRVMGKEIKFLLHFVKESKQDESGMPNNRFLAERTGGTYSTLKVQPAELEDSGVYFCTSSLRRSYEQYFGPGTRLTVT.

This clonotype qualifies as medium-sized. CDR3 nucleotide sequence: TGTGCCAGCAGCCTGTGGACTACAGTAGGAGAGCAGTTCTTC. This sequence encodes CASSLWTTVGEQFF. V and J are TRBV7-7 and TRBJ2-1, with D perhaps matching TRBD2 (6 bases). Per germline, CDR1 SSHAT and CDR2 FNYEAQ (reference sequence). This CDR3 comprises 14 residues. The V end lost 5 bases, the J end lost 10 bases, and 18 bases lay between the germline ends.